This T cell receptor (beta chain) was profiled in a study of breast tumors, draining lymph nodes, adjacent tissues. In TCRdb, the multiplex PCR reads were re-called with MiXCR into one record per CDR3 protein. This sample carries around 140,000 distinct CDR3 sequences, about 20% of them seen once, and the ten largest clones take roughly 2.8%. Germline lookup yields CDR1 MDHEN and CDR2 SYDVKM. The CDR3 is 13 residues long. Trimming took off 8 bases at V and 0 bases at J, with 10 bases between the two ends. Breast cancer patients provided tissue from their axillary draining lymph nodes. V gene TRBV28 combines with J gene TRBJ2-5; D is uncertain. The sequence was obtained from a female donor with breast cancer. Some clones in this sample may be carry-over from other donors' samples. Material for sequencing was axillary lymph node tissue. As DNA, the CDR3 is TGTGCCAGCTCCGCCAGTCACCAAGAGACCCAGTACTTC. This encodes CASSASHQETQYF.